This record covers a single T cell receptor beta chain. Its antigen is unidentified. This record belongs to a study of shared clonotypes between healthy human individuals. All donors were healthy HIV-negative adults lacking recent acute infections or vaccinations. Per the original data handling: ImmunoSEQ gave junction-only sequences without quality scores, so filtering differed. Assay used: immunoSEQ multiplex PCR; TCRdb lists only in-frame clones, some missing. V and J calls and clone size follow that table, whereas D and trimming were derived from the DNA. In the table there are about 2.4 million clones, 90% to 95% of which are singletons. Study-level findings and limits: The rarefaction results pointed to incomplete sorted-subset sequencing despite large depth.

V lost 4 bases, J lost 2 bases, and 7 bases stayed unmatched. Per the germline V gene, CDR1 is LNHDA and CDR2 is SQIVND (reference sequence). The CDR3 contains 15 residues. The origin of this receptor is a man aged 18 to 30 in good health. Some clones in this sample may be carry-over from other donors' samples. The specimen sequenced was naive CD4+ T cells from PBMCs. Documented subset: CD45RA+ positively selected. This sequence joins TRBV19 and TRBJ1-2; TRBD1 matches at 7 bases. The CDR3 DNA follows: TGTGCCAGTAGTAAACAGGGGTTTAACAACTATGGCTACACCTTC. Translation: CASSKQGFNNYGYTF. The complete variable domain, with remaining parts taken from reference TRBV19 and TRBJ1-2, reads DGGITQSPKYLFRKEGQNVTLSCEQNLNHDAMYWYRQDPGQGLRLIYYSQIVNDFQKGDIAEGYSVSREKKESFPLTVTSAQKNPTAFYLCASSKQGFNNYGYTFGSGTRLTVV.